The clone carrying this T cell receptor beta chain was seen ten or more times. The authors prepared the TCRbeta library with unique molecular identifiers. One entry per CDR3 protein results from TCRdb running MiXCR on the PCR reads. Among around 670,000 distinct CDR3 sequences listed, around 14% were seen once. This sample was included in a study of T-cell reconstitution after alpha-beta-depleted transplantation in children. With 6 bases removed from V and 1 base from J, the gap between germline ends came to 10 bases. The CDR3 covers 12 residues. CDR1 DFQATT and CDR2 SNEGSKA come from the germline V gene (reference sequence).

The chain recombines TRBV20-1 with TRBJ2-7, with a tentative D call TRBD2 (6 bases). The clonotype originates from a girl aged 2-10 years with congenital amegakaryocytic thrombocytopenia, due to receive a stem cell transplant. Sequences were derived from PBMCs, sampled before TCRalphabeta/CD19-depleted stem cell transplant. CDR3 sequence (DNA): TGCAGTGCGCGGGACTCGTCCTACGAGCAGTACTTC. This sequence encodes CSARDSSYEQYF.